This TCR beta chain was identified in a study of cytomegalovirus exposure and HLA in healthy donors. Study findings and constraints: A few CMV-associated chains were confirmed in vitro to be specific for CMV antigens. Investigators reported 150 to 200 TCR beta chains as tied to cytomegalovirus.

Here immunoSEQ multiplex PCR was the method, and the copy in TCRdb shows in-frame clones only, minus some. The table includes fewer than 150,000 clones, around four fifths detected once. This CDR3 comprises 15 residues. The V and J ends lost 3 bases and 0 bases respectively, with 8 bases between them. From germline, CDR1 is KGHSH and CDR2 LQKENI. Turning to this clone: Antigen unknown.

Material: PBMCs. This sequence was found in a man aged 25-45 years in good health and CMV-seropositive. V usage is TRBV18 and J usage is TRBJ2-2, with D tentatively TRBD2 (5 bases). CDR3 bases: TGTGCCAGCTCACCGAGGGCTTCGAACACCGGGGAGCTGTTTTTT. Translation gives CASSPRASNTGELFF.